Shown below are 23 T cell receptor beta chains from a single sample sequenced in a study of neurological immune-mediated disorders. Via MiXCR, TCRdb re-called the 5' RACE reads, giving one row per CDR3 protein. The repertoire holds around 23,000 distinct CDR3 sequences, with roughly an eighth as singletons. The sequenced material came from PBMCs. These receptors were collected from a woman aged 35 to 49 with HTLV-1-associated myelopathy (HAM/TSP).

As for this clonotype: Sequence at one end of the junction differs from germline and may be a read error. The chain uses TRBV7-9 and TRBJ1-5; possible D gene TRBD1, 6 bases. In germline, CDR1 is SEHNR, CDR2 FQNEAQ (reference sequence). The length of the CDR3 is 13 residues. The CDR3 here is CASSIGGWQPQRF. In nucleotides, the CDR3 is TGTGCCAGCAGCATCGGGGGCTGGCAGCCCCAGCGTTTT.

This clonotype was seen a few times. The J gene is TRBJ1-2, the V gene TRBV12-3 or TRBV12-4, with D possibly being TRBD1 (6 bases). This CDR3 contains 15 residues. V was pared by 2 bases and J by 6 bases, with 16 bases between. The chain's CDR3 is CASSLRAGGANGYTF. CDR3 DNA: TGTGCCAGCAGTTTAAGAGCGGGGGGCGCAAATGGCTACACCTTC.

With respect to this clonotype: A much larger clone is a single base away; this may be a read error. The chain carries TRBV14 and TRBJ1-2; no definite D call. V was trimmed by 6 bases and J by 4 bases, leaving 18 bases between them. The CDR3 has 15 amino acids. Per the germline V gene, CDR1 is SGHDN and CDR2 is FVKESK. The CDR3 loop reads CASRPSGGRIYGYTF. The CDR3 DNA follows: TGTGCCAGCAGACCTTCGGGTGGGCGGATCTATGGCTACACCTTC.

This clonotype was found many times. The chain employs TRBV20-1 and TRBJ2-5; D is tentatively TRBD1 or TRBD2 (5 bases each). The CDR3 totals 15 residues. V dropped 3 bases and J dropped 5 bases, with 19 bases sitting between them. The germline V gene encodes CDR1 DFQATT and CDR2 SNEGSKA (reference sequence). The CDR3, as DNA: TGCAGTGCTAGCACCGGGACGACTCAGGAGGAGACCCAGTACTTC. Amino acids: CSASTGTTQEETQYF.

In its sample, this clonotype was seen many times. V and J are TRBV4-1 and TRBJ2-5; a weak D match, TRBD1 (6 bases). The CDR3 sequence is 14 residues long. V was shortened by 3 bases and J by 3 bases, with 11 bases between the two germline ends. Germline lookup yields CDR1 MGHRA and CDR2 YSYEKL. This chain's CDR3 is CASSQPRTEETQYF. CDR3 nucleotides: TGCGCCAGCAGCCAGCCTCGGACAGAAGAGACCCAGTACTTC.

This clonotype came up many times. The chain combines TRBV5-5 with TRBJ2-5, with 7 bases lining up with TRBD1. Trimming took 5 bases from V and 1 from J; bases not matched to a gene: 2. The length of the CDR3 is 13 residues. The germline gives CDR1 SGHKS, CDR2 YYEKEE (reference sequence). CDR3 coding DNA: TGTGCCAGCAGGGGGACAGCCCAAGAGACCCAGTACTTC. This translates into CASRGTAQETQYF.

At least ten counts were recorded for this clonotype. CDR3 loop: CATSEQGDYGYTF. DNA for the CDR3: TGTGCCACCAGTGAACAGGGTGACTATGGCTACACCTTC. This chain connects TRBV24-1 to TRBJ1-2, with D tentatively TRBD1 (6 bases). Trimming shortened V by 4 bases and J by 3 bases, and 8 bases separated the two germline ends. This CDR3 spans 13 amino acids. Germline values: CDR1 KGHDR, CDR2 SFDVKD.

This clonotype was seen ten or more times. The V call is TRBV20-1, the J call TRBJ2-3; D possibly corresponds to TRBD2 (6 bases). Germline V gives CDR1 DFQATT, CDR2 SNEGSKA (reference sequence). CDR3 length: 14 residues. With 4 bases removed from V and 1 base from J, the gap between germline ends came to 12 bases. The CDR3 loop is CSATPRGGTDTQYF. In DNA form, the CDR3 reads TGCAGTGCTACCCCCCGCGGGGGCACAGATACGCAGTATTTT.

The chain recombines TRBV24-1 with TRBJ2-3; maybe TRBD1 (6 bases). The V end was cut by 4 bases, the J end by 1 base, with 14 bases between. The CDR3 is 16 amino acids. CDR1 is KGHDR and CDR2 is SFDVKD in the germline V gene. DNA of the CDR3: TGTGCCACCAGTGACGGCGGGCAGGGGCGCACAGATACGCAGTATTTT. It is translated as CATSDGGQGRTDTQYF.

This clonotype has a count of ten or more. V and J are TRBV5-1 and TRBJ1-1; no firm D call. Trimming stripped 6 bases from V and 11 bases from J, with 17 bases between. The CDR3 is made up of 12 amino acids. Germline values: CDR1 SGHRS, CDR2 YFSETQ. The CDR3 reads CASNPNGGGAFF. CDR3 coding DNA: TGCGCCAGCAACCCTAACGGCGGTGGGGCTTTCTTT.

In its sample, this clonotype was seen many times. The chain's CDR3 is CSAPPLGGRVLDYEQYF. Here the CDR3 DNA reads TGCAGTGCTCCCCCTCTTGGCGGGAGGGTCCTCGACTACGAGCAGTACTTC. The chain is built from TRBV20-1 and TRBJ2-7; TRBD2 aligns across 9 bases. Germline-derived CDR1 and CDR2 are DFQATT and SNEGSKA (reference sequence). The CDR3 runs 17 residues. The V gene end was trimmed by 5 bases and the J gene end by 3 bases; junction bases not matched to a gene: 17.

By its share, this clonotype is medium-sized. The chain is built from TRBV2 and TRBJ1-2; maybe TRBD1 (6 bases). V was pared by 7 bases and J by 6 bases, with 15 bases between. Germline CDR1 SNHLY, CDR2 FYNNEI. The CDR3 totals 13 residues. The CDR3: CASKSTGGDGYTF. For the CDR3, the DNA is TGTGCCAGCAAGTCGACAGGCGGGGATGGCTACACCTTC.

This clonotype came up many times. The V gene is TRBV29-1, the J gene TRBJ1-1; TRBD1 agrees at 9 bases. This CDR3 spans 13 amino acids. The germline CDR1 and CDR2 sequences are SQVTM and ANQGSEA. Trimming removed 3 bases from V and 4 bases from J; junction bases left unmatched: 3. In nucleotides, the CDR3 is TGCAGCGTTGAGGCGACAGGGGGCACTGAAGCTTTCTTT. This gives the protein CSVEATGGTEAFF.

This clonotype appeared once. The chain couples TRBV20-1 to TRBJ2-1, with 10 bases lining up with TRBD2. V lost 0 bases, J lost 11 bases, and 4 bases stayed unmatched. Per germline, CDR1 DFQATT and CDR2 SNEGSKA (reference sequence). The CDR3 loop spans 13 amino acids. CDR3 sequence: CSARDTSGEKQFF. The CDR3 DNA reads TGCAGTGCTAGAGATACTAGCGGGGAAAAGCAGTTCTTC.

The chain is built from TRBV20-1 and TRBJ2-1; D is undetermined. The CDR3 runs to 17 residues. Trimming left V 0 bases short and J 6 bases short, with 21 bases between. The germline CDR1 and CDR2 sequences are DFQATT and SNEGSKA (reference sequence). The CDR3 bases are TGCAGTGCTAGAGATCCTGGGCGTACGGGCCTCCTCAATGAGCAGTTCTTC. Residues: CSARDPGRTGLLNEQFF.

This clonotype was seen repeatedly, ten times or more. This chain uses TRBV2 with TRBJ2-3; TRBD1 agrees at 7 bases. This CDR3 is built from 16 residues. Trimming took 7 bases from V and 0 from J; bases not matched to a gene: 10. From germline, CDR1 is SNHLY and CDR2 FYNNEI. The CDR3 protein is CASTRQGYSSTDTQYF. Written as DNA, the CDR3 is TGTGCCAGCACCAGACAGGGTTACTCTAGCACAGATACGCAGTATTTT.

There are many counts of this clonotype. The CDR3 region has the DNA TGCAGTGCTAGAGCTGGGACAGAAAATTCACCCCTCCACTTT. Translated: CSARAGTENSPLHF. J is TRBJ1-6 and V is TRBV20-1, with 7 bases matching TRBD1. V lost 1 base to trimming and J lost 7 bases; unmatched junction nucleotides: 4. The CDR3 has 14 amino acids. Germline-derived CDR1 and CDR2 are DFQATT and SNEGSKA (reference sequence).

This clonotype was counted ten times or more. This rearrangement joins TRBV4-1 to TRBJ2-3, with 12 bases identical to TRBD2. CDR3 length equals 17 residues. Per germline, CDR1 MGHRA and CDR2 YSYEKL. Unmatched junction bases numbered 2, after V lost 1 base and J lost 0 bases. Written as DNA, the CDR3 is TGCGCCAGCAGCCAAGGGGGACTAGCGGGTAGCACAGATACGCAGTATTTT. Translated, it gives CASSQGGLAGSTDTQYF.

In this sample, this clonotype turned up many times. This chain uses TRBV5-1 with TRBJ1-1; a possible D gene is TRBD1 (5 bases). CDR1 is SGHRS and CDR2 is YFSETQ in the germline V gene. This CDR3 region has 14 residues. Trimming took off 1 base at V and 1 base at J, with 8 bases between the two ends. The CDR3 region is CASSLRGPNTEAFF. The CDR3 nucleotides read TGCGCCAGCAGCTTGAGGGGACCGAACACTGAAGCTTTCTTT.

This clonotype was seen repeatedly, ten times or more. V and J are TRBV7-9 and TRBJ1-6, with D perhaps matching TRBD1 (6 bases). The germline V gene encodes CDR1 SEHNR and CDR2 FQNEAQ (reference sequence). The CDR3 runs 17 residues. Trimming took off 4 bases at V and 9 bases at J, with 22 bases between the two ends. The CDR3 DNA reads TGTGCCAGCAGCTCCATTGAACAGGGATCGGGGGCTTCACCCCTCCACTTT. It is translated as CASSSIEQGSGASPLHF.

This clonotype was seen at least ten times. The chain has TRBV12-3 or TRBV12-4 and TRBJ1-2; the match to TRBD1 covers 11 bases. The CDR3 has 14 residues. Trimming at V came to 5 bases and at J to 8 bases, leaving 7 bases not matched to a gene. The CDR3 spells CASSPDRGLLGYTF. CDR3 nucleotide sequence: TGTGCCAGCAGTCCGGACAGGGGGCTATTAGGCTACACCTTC.

The V and J genes are TRBV12-5 and TRBJ2-1; D gene unclear. The germline CDR1 and CDR2 sequences are LGHNT and FRNRAP. The CDR3 spans 16 residues. Trimming shortened V by 5 bases and J by 4 bases, and 18 bases separated the two germline ends. The CDR3 nucleotides read TGTGCTAGTGGTACCCGACGGGCCCAGGTGTACAATGAGCAGTTCTTC. This translates into CASGTRRAQVYNEQFF.

This clonotype was seen at least ten times. The rearrangement uses TRBV12-3 or TRBV12-4 and TRBJ1-2; D remains ambiguous. The CDR3 is made up of 13 amino acids. Trimming stripped 6 bases from V and 4 bases from J, with 12 bases between. The CDR3 nucleotides read TGTGCCAGCAGCCCGGACGGATCCTATGGCTACACCTTC. Amino acids: CASSPDGSYGYTF.